This passage covers 21 T cell receptor beta chains from one sample sequenced in a study of regulatory T cells in long-lasting Graves disease. Investigators prepared the TCR beta libraries by applying iRepertoire HTBI primers and Arm-PCR of CDR3 regions. TCRdb itself ran the multiplex PCR reads through MiXCR, one entry per CDR3 protein. The sample shows over 450,000 distinct CDR3 sequences, 12% of them seen only once. Documented time point: newly diagnosed GD, antithyroid drugs for less than 3 months. Construction of the TCR library relied on RNA isolated from PBMCs. These data were also reused for a study on T cells in Graves' hyperthyroidism and ophthalmopathy.

The material was peripheral blood mononuclear cells (PBMCs), obtained at new diagnosis, from a patient treated with antithyroid drugs. These receptors were obtained from a woman aged 25 to 39 with Graves disease.

This clonotype was seen repeatedly, ten times or more. The rearrangement links TRBV30 to TRBJ1-2, with TRBD1 identical over 7 bases. The CDR3 spans 13 residues. Germline CDR1 reads GTSNPN; CDR2 reads SVGIG (reference sequence). Trimming took 2 bases from V and 4 from J; bases not matched to a gene: 4. The CDR3 nucleotides are TGTGCCTGGAGTAAAGCAGGGGGCTATGGCTACACCTTC. Protein product: CAWSKAGGYGYTF.

This clonotype has only a few counts. The chain carries TRBV4-3 and TRBJ2-1, with a tentative D call TRBD2 (7 bases). The germline V gene encodes CDR1 LGHNA and CDR2 YSLEER. The CDR3 sequence is 20 residues long. Trimming pared 0 bases from V and 6 bases from J, leaving 27 bases between. The DNA for the CDR3 is TGCGCCAGCAGCCAAGATATCGGCTTCGCGCGAGAGGGGGGGGGCAATGAGCAGTTCTTC. Amino acid sequence: CASSQDIGFAREGGGNEQFF.

This clonotype was detected only a few times. The chain carries TRBV5-1 and TRBJ1-1, with 7 bases identical to TRBD1. Germline lookup yields CDR1 SGHRS and CDR2 YFSETQ. V lost 2 bases to trimming and J lost 4 bases; unmatched junction nucleotides: 5. The CDR3 totals 14 residues. CDR3 residues: CASSFRTGPTEAFF. The CDR3 DNA reads as TGCGCCAGCAGCTTCCGGACAGGCCCCACTGAAGCTTTCTTT. The full variable domain, rest sourced from reference TRBV5-1 and TRBJ1-1, is KAGVTQTPRYLIKTRGQQVTLSCSPISGHRSVSWYQQTPGQGLQFLFEYFSETQRNKGNFPGRFSGRQFSNSRSEMNVSTLELGDSALYLCASSFRTGPTEAFFGQGTRLTVV.

This clonotype was picked up many times. The J gene is TRBJ2-7, the V gene TRBV19; D is tentatively TRBD1 or TRBD2 (5 bases each). Trimming pared 1 base from V and 7 bases from J, leaving 14 bases between. The CDR3 extends over 14 amino acids. The germline V gene has CDR1 LNHDA and CDR2 SQIVND (reference sequence). The CDR3 DNA reads as TGTGCCAGTAGTATAGGAGGGACCGAGGAAGAGCAGTACTTC. This gives the protein CASSIGGTEEEQYF. The full variable domain, its missing parts supplied by reference TRBV19 and TRBJ2-7, is DGGITQSPKYLFRKEGQNVTLSCEQNLNHDAMYWYRQDPGQGLRLIYYSQIVNDFQKGDIAEGYSVSREKKESFPLTVTSAQKNPTAFYLCASSIGGTEEEQYFGPGTRLTVT.

About this clonotype itself: The CDR3 end shows no conserved phenylalanine or tryptophan, and so a read error is likely. The rearrangement links TRBV11-3 to TRBJ2-3, with 11 bases that match TRBD1. The CDR3 is 16 residues long. V gave up 5 bases and J gave up 6 bases; unmatched junction bases: 10. Germline V lookup: CDR1 SGHNT, CDR2 YENEEA. The CDR3 here is CASSPRTGGAGDTQYS. CDR3 nucleotides: TGTGCCAGCAGCCCGCGGACAGGGGGCGCAGGGGATACGCAGTATTCT.

This clonotype was seen ten or more times. The V gene is TRBV6-1, the J gene TRBJ2-2, with unresolved D. V was clipped by 10 bases and J by 6 bases, with 12 bases between them. Per the germline V gene, CDR1 is MNHNS and CDR2 is SASEGT. The CDR3 runs 12 residues. CDR3: CATLDWSGELFF. The CDR3 DNA follows: TGTGCCACCCTAGATTGGTCCGGGGAGCTGTTTTTT.

Ten or more counts support this clonotype. The J gene is TRBJ2-1, the V gene TRBV28; TRBD2 aligns across 9 bases. V lost 7 bases to trimming and J lost 1 base; unmatched junction nucleotides: 11. Looked up from germline, CDR1 is MDHEN and CDR2 is SYDVKM. This CDR3 has 17 amino acids. This chain's CDR3 is CASTTSGQPFSYNEQFF. For the CDR3, the DNA is TGTGCCAGCACGACTAGCGGACAACCATTTTCCTACAATGAGCAGTTCTTC.

This clonotype was counted ten times or more. J is TRBJ1-2 and V is TRBV19; the match to TRBD1 covers 8 bases. With 6 bases clipped from V and 3 bases from J, the junction kept 15 bases outside the gene matches. The CDR3 has 17 amino acids. Germline V gene lookup returns CDR1 LNHDA and CDR2 SQIVND (reference sequence). CDR3 DNA: TGTGCCAGTAGGGGAGACAGGGGACACTTAGCGGACTATGGCTACACCTTC. Translation gives CASRGDRGHLADYGYTF.

This clonotype came up a few times. V and J are TRBV3-1 and TRBJ2-2, with TRBD2 as a possible D gene (5 bases). Trimming removed 4 bases at V and 1 base at J, with 13 bases between. There are 16 residues in the CDR3. The germline V gene has CDR1 LGHDT and CDR2 YNNKEL (reference sequence). CDR3 nucleotides: TGTGCCAGCAGCCCGGGGTGGGGTCTGAACACCGGGGAGCTGTTTTTT. It codes for CASSPGWGLNTGELFF.

In this sample, this clonotype turned up many times. This chain links TRBV19 with TRBJ1-2; D ambiguous. Deletions cut 5 bases from V and 4 bases from J, with 11 bases between. The CDR3 has 13 residues. CDR1 and CDR2 (germline): LNHDA, SQIVND (reference sequence). The CDR3 nucleotides are TGTGCCAGTAGTCCCCCGGCGGGCTATGGCTACACCTTC. Protein: CASSPPAGYGYTF.

This clonotype was detected ten times or more. The CDR3 bases are TGTGCCAGCAGTGGGCCTCGGGAGACCCAGTACTTC. Its protein product is CASSGPRETQYF. The J gene is TRBJ2-5, the V gene TRBV6-1; D unresolved. Trimming took off 4 bases at V and 5 bases at J, with 8 bases between the two ends. This CDR3 contains 12 residues. Per the germline V gene, CDR1 is MNHNS and CDR2 is SASEGT.

Comments on this clonotype: One junction end does not reproduce the germline sequence, and a read error may be involved. V and J are TRBV10-3 and TRBJ1-3; the D gene is possibly TRBD1 (5 bases). CDR3 size: 13 residues. From germline, CDR1 is ENHRY and CDR2 SYGVKD. This CDR3 reads CASSYRQGNTIYF. The CDR3 coding sequence is TGTGCCAGCAGTTACAGGCAGGGAAACACCATATATTTT.

The V call is TRBV2, the J call TRBJ2-1, with TRBD2 matching over 12 bases. With 4 bases clipped from V and 7 bases from J, the junction kept 2 bases outside the gene matches. From germline, CDR1 is SNHLY and CDR2 FYNNEI. The CDR3 contains 14 residues. This chain's CDR3 is CASSGTSGKNEQFF. The CDR3 DNA is TGTGCCAGCAGTGGGACTAGCGGGAAGAATGAGCAGTTCTTC.

A note on this clonotype: A much larger clone lies a single base off, so this may be a read error. The V call is TRBV2, the J call TRBJ2-3; 10 bases are shared with TRBD2. This CDR3 spans 18 amino acids. CDR1 and CDR2 (germline): SNHLY, FYNNEI. The CDR3 loop is CTSNLGLGLADPTDTQYF. In DNA, the CDR3 is TGTACCAGCAATCTGGGGCTAGGACTAGCGGACCCCACAGATACGCAGTATTTT.

This clonotype was seen at least ten times. V is TRBV2 and J is TRBJ1-2, with D possibly TRBD1 on 6 matching bases. The CDR3 covers 11 residues. Looked up from germline, CDR1 is SNHLY and CDR2 is FYNNEI. Between the trimmed V and J ends, which lost 4 bases and 12 bases, there was a span of 12 bases. Written as DNA, the CDR3 is TGTGCCAGCAGTGGGGAGGGGGATCACACCTTC. Its translation is CASSGEGDHTF.

There are a few counts of this clonotype. The chain is built from TRBV9 and TRBJ2-3; weak D call: TRBD1 (6 bases). Trimming cost V 0 bases and J 2 bases, with 10 bases left between them. This CDR3 is 15 amino acids long. Germline values: CDR1 SGDLS, CDR2 YYNGEE. CDR3 bases: TGTGCCAGCAGCGTAGCTGGGGGCCACACAGATACGCAGTATTTT. Translation: CASSVAGGHTDTQYF. The complete variable domain, with remaining parts taken from reference TRBV9 and TRBJ2-3, reads DSGVTQTPKHLITATGQRVTLRCSPRSGDLSVYWYQQSLDQGLQFLIQYYNGEERAKGNILERFSAQQFPDLHSELNLSSLELGDSALYFCASSVAGGHTDTQYFGPGTRLTVL.

This clonotype was observed at least ten times. This chain's CDR3 is CASSVRGETQYF. The CDR3 DNA sequence: TGTGCCAGCAGTGTAAGAGGGGAGACCCAGTACTTC. The chain links TRBV27 to TRBJ2-5, with D maybe TRBD2 (5 bases). The V end lost 5 bases, the J end lost 5 bases, and 9 bases lay between the germline ends. The CDR3 has 12 residues. Per the germline V gene, CDR1 is MNHEY and CDR2 is SMNVEV (reference sequence).

This clonotype was detected a few times. This chain joins TRBV19 and TRBJ2-7; D possibly corresponds to TRBD2 (6 bases). Germline assignment: CDR1 LNHDA and CDR2 SQIVND (reference sequence). This CDR3 contains 14 residues. The V gene lost 8 bases and the J gene lost 3 bases, with 17 bases spanning the gap. The CDR3 spells CASSDLSSGYEQYF. The CDR3 bases are TGTGCCAGTTCTGACCTAAGTAGCGGCTACGAGCAGTACTTC. Variable domain in full (rest from reference TRBV19 and TRBJ2-7): DGGITQSPKYLFRKEGQNVTLSCEQNLNHDAMYWYRQDPGQGLRLIYYSQIVNDFQKGDIAEGYSVSREKKESFPLTVTSAQKNPTAFYLCASSDLSSGYEQYFGPGTRLTVT.

This clonotype appeared a few times. The rearrangement links TRBV20-1 to TRBJ1-5; 11 nucleotides line up with TRBD1. V lost 6 bases and J lost 5; bases outside the gene matches: 6. The V gene's germline CDR1 is DFQATT and CDR2 SNEGSKA (reference sequence). The CDR3 extends over 14 amino acids. The CDR3 sequence: CSARWGQGDQPQHF. DNA for the CDR3: TGCAGTGCGCGCTGGGGACAGGGGGATCAGCCCCAGCATTTT.

There are a few counts of this clonotype. V is TRBV20-1 and J is TRBJ1-1; TRBD1 matches 7 bases. Germline CDR1 DFQATT, CDR2 SNEGSKA (reference sequence). V gave up 4 bases and J gave up 0 bases; unmatched junction bases: 8. This CDR3 spans 15 amino acids. In DNA, the CDR3 is TGCAGTGCTACAAACACTGGACAGGTGAACACTGAAGCTTTCTTT. As protein: CSATNTGQVNTEAFF.

This clonotype has at least ten counts. This chain joins TRBV14 and TRBJ2-7; TRBD1 aligns across 7 bases. V lost 0 bases to trimming and J lost 3 bases; unmatched junction nucleotides: 5. Germline V lookup: CDR1 SGHDN, CDR2 FVKESK. This CDR3 comprises 15 residues. The CDR3 DNA is TGTGCCAGCAGCCAAGAGCTCGCAGGGGGCTACGAGCAGTACTTC. The encoded protein is CASSQELAGGYEQYF.